One sample yielded the 18 T cell receptor beta chains listed below, sequenced in a study of regulatory T cells in long-lasting Graves disease. CDR3 regions were amplified by Arm-PCR using iRepertoire HTBI primers to build TCR beta libraries. TCRdb processed the multiplex PCR reads anew with MiXCR; each CDR3 protein has one entry. Of 400,000 or so distinct CDR3 sequences listed, less than 25% are singletons. Time point of the sample: persistent/refractory GD, antithyroid drugs over 5 years with positive TRAb. RNA isolated from PBMCs was used to make the TCR library. The source material was peripheral blood mononuclear cells (PBMCs), sampled when the disease was refractory, from a patient treated with antithyroid drugs. The receptors derive from a female donor with Graves disease.

The chain has TRBV19 and TRBJ2-1, with TRBD2 identical over 10 bases. CDR3 length: 15 amino acids. Unmatched junction bases numbered 8, after V lost 4 bases and J lost 8 bases. Germline CDR1 reads LNHDA; CDR2 reads SQIVND (reference sequence). This chain's CDR3 is CASSTSSGSPDEQFF. CDR3 sequence (DNA): TGTGCCAGTAGTACCTCTAGCGGGAGTCCCGATGAGCAGTTCTTC.

The sample holds a few counts of this clonotype. This chain connects TRBV6-1 to TRBJ1-2; possibly TRBD1 for D (6 bases). The CDR3 runs 14 residues. Trimming took 6 bases from V and 7 from J, leaving 18 bases between them. In germline, CDR1 is MNHNS, CDR2 SASEGT. The CDR3 sequence is CASRATGGLLGYTF. CDR3 coding DNA: TGTGCCAGCAGGGCGACGGGGGGCCTCCTTGGCTACACCTTC.

Regarding this clonotype: This may arise from a read error, as a much more abundant clone is one base away. The chain carries TRBV6-2 or TRBV6-3 and TRBJ2-5; weak D call: TRBD2 (6 bases). Germline assignment: CDR1 MNHEY and CDR2 SVGEGT. V was pared by 5 bases and J by 5 bases, with 9 bases between. The CDR3 contains 12 residues. The CDR3 nucleotides are TGTGCCAGCAGTGCCGCGGGGGAGACCCAGTACTTC. This encodes CASSAAGETQYF.

This clonotype came up a few times. The chain employs TRBV20-1 and TRBJ1-5; D gene ambiguous. With 4 bases removed from V and 0 bases from J, the gap between germline ends came to 16 bases. CDR1 is DFQATT and CDR2 is SNEGSKA in the germline V gene (reference sequence). The CDR3 is 16 residues long. In nucleotides, the CDR3 is TGCAGTGCTAAGCTCGTGGACGAATATAGCAATCAGCCCCAGCATTTT. This encodes CSAKLVDEYSNQPQHF.

There are many counts of this clonotype. J is TRBJ2-7 and V is TRBV12-3 or TRBV12-4; 10 nucleotides agree with TRBD1. J was trimmed by 6 bases and V by 5 bases; bases with no gene match: 7. The CDR3 has 14 residues. The CDR3, as DNA: TGTGCCAGCAGTCAAGACAGGGGGCTCGCCGAGCAGTACTTC. Translated, it gives CASSQDRGLAEQYF.

This clonotype was recorded a few times. The rearrangement links TRBV7-3 to TRBJ1-1, with D possibly matching TRBD1 (5 bases). Per the germline V gene, CDR1 is SGHTA and CDR2 is FQGTGA. Deletions cut 0 bases from V and 11 bases from J, with 16 bases between. CDR3 length: 14 amino acids. The DNA for the CDR3 is TGTGCCAGCAGCTTAACTGGGGGGGGTGGTAACGCTTTCTTT. Its protein is CASSLTGGGGNAFF.

CDR3 DNA sequence: TGCGCCAGCAGCCAATTCCAGGGGCCATCCTACGAGCAGTACTTC. Its protein product is CASSQFQGPSYEQYF. The chain links TRBV4-3 to TRBJ2-7; tentative D call: TRBD1 (6 bases). Germline values: CDR1 LGHNA, CDR2 YSLEER. The CDR3 loop spans 15 amino acids. Trimming pared 2 bases from V and 1 base from J, leaving 12 bases between.

The table lists this clonotype with a few counts. The V call is TRBV5-6, the J call TRBJ1-6; 9 positions match TRBD1. Germline values: CDR1 SGHDT, CDR2 YYEEEE. V shed 4 bases, J shed 0 bases, and the junction held 5 bases outside the gene matches. The CDR3 spans 17 residues. The CDR3 reads CASSGGQGSSYNSPLHF. CDR3 sequence (DNA): TGTGCCAGCAGCGGAGGACAGGGGAGCTCCTATAATTCACCCCTCCACTTT.

At least ten counts were recorded for this clonotype. Mismatch with germline at one junction end may stem from a read error. The rearrangement joins TRBV5-1 to TRBJ1-2, with D tentatively TRBD1 (5 bases). Germline CDR1 is SGHRS and CDR2 is YFSETQ. The CDR3 extends over 13 amino acids. CDR3 region: CASSSGANYGYTF. CDR3 DNA: TGTGCCAGCAGTTCGGGGGCTAACTATGGCTACACCTTC.

This clonotype was seen many times. V is TRBV7-9 and J is TRBJ1-4, with 7 bases aligning to TRBD1. V lost 0 bases, J lost 0 bases, and 19 bases stayed unmatched. CDR1 is SEHNR and CDR2 is FQNEAQ in the germline V gene (reference sequence). The CDR3 sequence is 22 residues long. CDR3 sequence reads: CASSLAGPPGDSTGATNEKLFF. The CDR3 bases are TGTGCCAGCAGCTTAGCCGGGCCCCCCGGGGACAGCACCGGGGCAACTAATGAAAAACTGTTTTTT.

This clonotype came up a few times. V gene TRBV4-1 combines with J gene TRBJ1-1; 9 nucleotides align to TRBD1. Germline assignment: CDR1 MGHRA and CDR2 YSYEKL. Trimming took 6 bases from V and 4 from J; bases not matched to a gene: 6. This CDR3 contains 14 residues. The CDR3 coding sequence is TGCGCCAGCAGTCGAACAGGGGGCCCCACTGAAGCTTTCTTT. Protein: CASSRTGGPTEAFF.

The gene calls are TRBV9 and TRBJ2-2; TRBD2 matches 12 bases. V trimming: 6 bases; J trimming: 5 bases; junction bases outside the gene matches: 5. CDR3 length: 15 residues. Germline V gene sequence: CDR1 SGDLS, CDR2 YYNGEE. CDR3 in DNA: TGTGCCAGCACCTTGACTAGCGGGAGAACCGGGGAGCTGTTTTTT. It encodes CASTLTSGRTGELFF.

This clonotype occurred a few times. A much larger clone sits a single nucleotide away, making a read error possible. The chain combines TRBV30 with TRBJ1-2; D call uncertain. The CDR3 extends over 15 amino acids. The germline CDR1 and CDR2 sequences are GTSNPN and SVGIG (reference sequence). The CDR3 here is CARSVRRLPNYGYTF. The DNA for the CDR3 is TGTGCCCGGAGTGTACGCAGGCTCCCTAACTATGGCTACACCTTC.

Here the CDR3 reads CASNPAGAGHQPQHF. In DNA form, the CDR3 reads TGTGCCAGTAATCCCGCCGGTGCCGGGCATCAGCCCCAGCATTTT. This chain links TRBV19 with TRBJ1-5, with no clear D. V was cut by 7 bases and J by 5 bases, with 18 bases left in between. The CDR3 extends over 15 amino acids. Germline CDR1 is LNHDA and CDR2 is SQIVND (reference sequence).

The chain carries TRBV11-2 and TRBJ1-1, with 8 positions matching TRBD1. Trimming at V came to 5 bases and at J to 11 bases, leaving 7 bases not matched to a gene. The CDR3 extends over 12 amino acids. Germline CDR1 and CDR2: SGHAT and FQNNGV. CDR3 in DNA: TGTGCCAGCAGCAGAGAGACAGGGGCCGCTTTCTTT. Its protein is CASSRETGAAFF.

Of note for this clonotype: The final CDR3 position lacks the conserved phenylalanine or tryptophan, pointing to a likely read error. The gene calls are TRBV2 and TRBJ2-1; TRBD1 matches at 10 bases. V shed 6 bases, J shed 1 base, and the junction held 3 bases outside the gene matches. CDR1 and CDR2 from the germline V gene are SNHLY and FYNNEI. The CDR3 extends over 15 amino acids. The CDR3 DNA reads TGTGCCAGCAGATCGGGACAGGGGTCCTACAATGAGCAGTTCTCC. It specifies CASRSGQGSYNEQFS.

V is TRBV20-1 and J is TRBJ1-1; the D is unclear. The CDR3 length is 13 residues. In germline, CDR1 is DFQATT, CDR2 SNEGSKA (reference sequence). V was trimmed by 6 bases and J by 0 bases, leaving 11 bases between them. The CDR3 reads CSASPHMNTEAFF. In DNA, the CDR3 is TGCAGTGCCTCTCCCCACATGAACACTGAAGCTTTCTTT.

The chain recombines TRBV2 with TRBJ1-2, with 9 nucleotides matching TRBD1. The V gene end was trimmed by 10 bases and the J gene end by 0 bases; junction bases not matched to a gene: 12. Germline-derived CDR1 and CDR2 are SNHLY and FYNNEI. CDR3 length: 16 amino acids. The CDR3 loop reads CATSMTGGTPNYGYTF. The CDR3, as DNA: TGTGCCACATCTATGACAGGGGGGACCCCTAACTATGGCTACACCTTC.